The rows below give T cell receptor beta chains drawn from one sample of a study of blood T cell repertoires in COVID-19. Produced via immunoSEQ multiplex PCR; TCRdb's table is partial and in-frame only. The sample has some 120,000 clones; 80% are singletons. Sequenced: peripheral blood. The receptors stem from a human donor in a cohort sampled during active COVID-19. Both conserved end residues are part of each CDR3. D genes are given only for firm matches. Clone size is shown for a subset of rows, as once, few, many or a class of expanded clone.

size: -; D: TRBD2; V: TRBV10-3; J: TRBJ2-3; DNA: TGTGCCATCAGTGAGCCGCGGGACTACACAGATACGCAGTATTTT; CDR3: CAISEPRDYTDTQYF
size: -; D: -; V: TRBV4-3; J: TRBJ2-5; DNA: TGCGCCAGCAGCCAAGATCCAGGGTACGATGGAGAGACCCAGTACTTC; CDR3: CASSQDPGYDGETQYF
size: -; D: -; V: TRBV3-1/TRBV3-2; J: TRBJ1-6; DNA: TGTGCCAGCAGCTCATCCCCCAATTCACCCCTCCACTTT; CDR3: CASSSSPNSPLHF
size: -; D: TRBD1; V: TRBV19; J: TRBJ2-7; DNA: TGTGCCAGTAGTCCGGCAGGGGGCCCCTACGAGCAGTACTTC; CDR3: CASSPAGGPYEQYF
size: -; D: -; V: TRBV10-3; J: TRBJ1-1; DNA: TGTGCCACCAAGCCGACATCCAAGGAAACTGAAGCTTTCTTT; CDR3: CATKPTSKETEAFF
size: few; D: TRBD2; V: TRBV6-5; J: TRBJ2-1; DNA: TGTGCCAGCAGCGTCAGCGGGGGGTCATACAATGAGCAGTTCTTC; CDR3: CASSVSGGSYNEQFF
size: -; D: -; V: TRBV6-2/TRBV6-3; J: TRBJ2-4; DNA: TGTGCCAGCAGTACCCAGGGTGTAGCCAAAAACATTCAGTACTTC; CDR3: CASSTQGVAKNIQYF
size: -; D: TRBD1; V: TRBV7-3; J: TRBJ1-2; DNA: TGTGCCAGCAGCTTAGTAGGGGGGACAGAACACTTTAACTATGGCTACACCTTC; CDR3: CASSLVGGTEHFNYGYTF
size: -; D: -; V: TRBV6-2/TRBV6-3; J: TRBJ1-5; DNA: TGTGCCAGCAGTTCCATTCAACCGGGTCAGCCCCAGCATTTT; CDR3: CASSSIQPGQPQHF
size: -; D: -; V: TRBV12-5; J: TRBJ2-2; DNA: TGTGCTAGTGGCCCAGGGGACACCGGGGAGCTGTTTTTT; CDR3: CASGPGDTGELFF
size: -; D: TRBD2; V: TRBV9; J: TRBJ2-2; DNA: TGTGCCAGCAGCGTAGCTATTAGCGGGACGTGGGCCGGGGAGCTGTTTTTT; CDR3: CASSVAISGTWAGELFF
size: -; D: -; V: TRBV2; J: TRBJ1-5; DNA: TGTGCCAGCAGCGAGCGGGCCCTAAATCAGCCCCAGCATTTT; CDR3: CASSERALNQPQHF
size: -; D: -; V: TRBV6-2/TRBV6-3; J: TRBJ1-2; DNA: TGTGCCAGCAGTTACTCCCTGGGGACATTCTATGGCTACACCTTC; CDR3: CASSYSLGTFYGYTF
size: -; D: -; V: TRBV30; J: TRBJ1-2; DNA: TGTGCCTATGACAGGAGTTATGGCTACACCTTC; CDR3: CAYDRSYGYTF
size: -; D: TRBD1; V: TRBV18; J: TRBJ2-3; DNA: TGTGCCAGCTCACCACTACCCGGGACAGGGACCGCAGATACGCAGTATTTT; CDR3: CASSPLPGTGTADTQYF
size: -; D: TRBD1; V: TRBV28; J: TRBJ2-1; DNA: TGTGCCAGCAGAACCCCGGGACAGGGATCCTACAATGAGCAGTTCTTC; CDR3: CASRTPGQGSYNEQFF
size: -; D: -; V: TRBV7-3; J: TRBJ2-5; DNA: TGTGCCAGCAGCTTAAACAGCCAAAGCGAGACCCAGTACTTC; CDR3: CASSLNSQSETQYF
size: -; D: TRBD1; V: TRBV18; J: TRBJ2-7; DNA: TGTGCCAGCTCACCATCAATTGGACAGGGGGGCGAGCAGTACTTC; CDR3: CASSPSIGQGGEQYF
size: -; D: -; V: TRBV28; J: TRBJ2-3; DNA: TGTGCCAGCAGTTTTAGAAGTTCCACAGATACGCAGTATTTT; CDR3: CASSFRSSTDTQYF
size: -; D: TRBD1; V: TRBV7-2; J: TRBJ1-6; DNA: TGTGCCAGCAGCTCCCCCGGGGACAGGGCGATTTCACCCCTCCACTTT; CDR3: CASSSPGDRAISPLHF
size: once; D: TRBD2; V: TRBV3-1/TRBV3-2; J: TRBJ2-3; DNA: TGTGCCAGCAGCCAAGTTCCTAGCGGAGCTACGCAGTATTTT; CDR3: CASSQVPSGATQYF
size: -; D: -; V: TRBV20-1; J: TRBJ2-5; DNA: TGCAGTACGACCAGCGTCGAGACCCAGTACTTC; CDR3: CSTTSVETQYF
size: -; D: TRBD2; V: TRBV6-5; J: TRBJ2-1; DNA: TGTGCCAGCAGTTCCCTCGGGGGGGCCGACTACAATGAGCAGTTCTTC; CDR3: CASSSLGGADYNEQFF
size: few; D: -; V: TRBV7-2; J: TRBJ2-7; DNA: TGTGCCAGCAGCTTATCAACGACAGGAGCCTACGAGCAGTACTTC; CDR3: CASSLSTTGAYEQYF
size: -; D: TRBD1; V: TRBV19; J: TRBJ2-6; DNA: TGTGCCAGTAGTATGAGACAGGGCCCTAGGTCGGGGGCCAACGTCCTGACTTTC; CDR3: CASSMRQGPRSGANVLTF
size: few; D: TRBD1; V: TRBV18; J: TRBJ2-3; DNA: TGTGCCAGCTCACCGGGACAGCCAGATACGCAGTATTTT; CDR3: CASSPGQPDTQYF
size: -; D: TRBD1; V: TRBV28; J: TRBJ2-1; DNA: TGTGCCAGCAGTTCAACCCCCGGACAGGTTGCTTACAATGAGCAGTTCTTC; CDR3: CASSSTPGQVAYNEQFF
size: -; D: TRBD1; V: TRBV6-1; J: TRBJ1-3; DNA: TGTGCCAGCAGTGAACAGGGGGATTGGAGTAACACCATATATTTT; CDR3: CASSEQGDWSNTIYF
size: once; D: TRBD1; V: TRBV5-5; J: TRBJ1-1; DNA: TGTGCCAGCAGCTTGGAGCCCCTGGGACAGGGCGGTTTCGGAGCTTTCTTT; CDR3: CASSLEPLGQGGFGAFF
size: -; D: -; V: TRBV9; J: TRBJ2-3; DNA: TGTGCCAGCAGCCCTTTCACAGATACGCAGTATTTT; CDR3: CASSPFTDTQYF
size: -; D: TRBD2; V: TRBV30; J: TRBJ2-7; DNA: TGTGCCTGGAGTGTGGCGGGAGCTGGCGAGCAGTACTTC; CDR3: CAWSVAGAGEQYF
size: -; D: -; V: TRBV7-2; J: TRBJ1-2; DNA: TGTGCCAGCAGCTTCACTCTATATGGCTACACCTTC; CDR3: CASSFTLYGYTF
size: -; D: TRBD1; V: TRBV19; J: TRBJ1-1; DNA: TGTGCCAGCCGGACAGGGAAGGACATGAACACTGAAGCTTTCTTT; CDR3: CASRTGKDMNTEAFF
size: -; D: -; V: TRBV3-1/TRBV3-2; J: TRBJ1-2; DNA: TGTGCCAGCAGCCCCTCCCCAGCTAACTATGGCTACACCTTC; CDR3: CASSPSPANYGYTF
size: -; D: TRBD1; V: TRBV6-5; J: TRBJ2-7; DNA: TGTGCCAGCAGTTGGCCGGGACAGGGGGCCTACGAGCAGTACTTC; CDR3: CASSWPGQGAYEQYF
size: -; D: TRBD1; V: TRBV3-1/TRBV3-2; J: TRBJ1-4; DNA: TGTGCCAGCAGCAGACAGGGCGAAAAACTGTTTTTT; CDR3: CASSRQGEKLFF
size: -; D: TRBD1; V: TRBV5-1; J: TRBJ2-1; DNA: TGCGCCAGCAGCTCCTCGAACAGGGGGTCCAGAATGGAGCAGTTCTTC; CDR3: CASSSSNRGSRMEQFF
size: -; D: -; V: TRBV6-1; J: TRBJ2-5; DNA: TGTGCCAGCAGTGAGTGGGACACCAACCAAGAGACCCAGTACTTC; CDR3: CASSEWDTNQETQYF
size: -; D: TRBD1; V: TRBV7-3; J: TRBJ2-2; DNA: TGTGCCAGCAGCTCCCGAGGGGGCGCGGACACCGGGGAGCTGTTTTTT; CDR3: CASSSRGGADTGELFF
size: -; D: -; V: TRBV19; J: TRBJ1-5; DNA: TGTGCCAGTAGACCTTCGTTGGCAGGCAATCAGCCCCAGCATTTT; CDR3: CASRPSLAGNQPQHF
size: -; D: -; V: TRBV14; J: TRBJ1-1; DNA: TGTGCCAGCAGCGAATTGGGGAGGGGAATAGGGACTGAAGCTTTCTTT; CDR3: CASSELGRGIGTEAFF
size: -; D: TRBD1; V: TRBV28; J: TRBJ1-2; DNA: TGTGCCAGCAGTTCACCTACCGGGACAGGGGTCTATGGCTACACCTTC; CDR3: CASSSPTGTGVYGYTF
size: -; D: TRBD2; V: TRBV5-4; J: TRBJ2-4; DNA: TGTGCCAGCAGCTTGAGCCCGTCTAGCGGGGGGGCGCGAAACATTCAGTACTTC; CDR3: CASSLSPSSGGARNIQYF
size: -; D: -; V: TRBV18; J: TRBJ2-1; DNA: TGTGCCAGCTCACTACAGCCCCTCGACAATGAGCAGTTCTTC; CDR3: CASSLQPLDNEQFF
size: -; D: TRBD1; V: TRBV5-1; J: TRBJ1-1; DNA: TGCGCCAGCAGCTCTTCTACAGGGGACACTGAAGCTTTCTTT; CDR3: CASSSSTGDTEAFF
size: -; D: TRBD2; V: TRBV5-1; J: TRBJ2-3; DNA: TGCGCCAGCAGCCCGGCGGGAGGCACCAAAGCTAGCACAGATACGCAGTATTTT; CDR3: CASSPAGGTKASTDTQYF
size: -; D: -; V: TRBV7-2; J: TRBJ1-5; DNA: TGTGCCAGCAGCTTAAGGGGTTATGGGGGGTATAGCAATCAGCCCCAGCATTTT; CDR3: CASSLRGYGGYSNQPQHF
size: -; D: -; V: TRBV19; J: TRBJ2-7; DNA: TGTGCCAGTAGTATGGGGGGAAGCCTATACTACGAGCAGTACTTC; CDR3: CASSMGGSLYYEQYF
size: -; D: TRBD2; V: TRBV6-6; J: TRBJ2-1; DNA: TGTGCCAGCAGTAACCGCGGGAGCTCCTACAATGAGCAGTTCTTC; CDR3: CASSNRGSSYNEQFF
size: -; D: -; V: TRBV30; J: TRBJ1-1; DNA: TGTGCCTGGAGTGAAGGGGTGAACACTGAAGCTTTCTTT; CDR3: CAWSEGVNTEAFF
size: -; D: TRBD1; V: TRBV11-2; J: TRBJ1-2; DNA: TGTGCCAGCAGCCAGGACAGGGCGGCCGTTGGCTACACCTTC; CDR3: CASSQDRAAVGYTF
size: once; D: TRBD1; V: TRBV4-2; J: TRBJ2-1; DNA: TGTGCCAGCAGCCCTCTGACAGGGGCCAATGAGCAGTTCTTC; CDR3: CASSPLTGANEQFF
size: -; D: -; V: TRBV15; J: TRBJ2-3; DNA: TGTGCCACCAGCCTTTTCACAGCAGATACGCAGTATTTT; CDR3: CATSLFTADTQYF
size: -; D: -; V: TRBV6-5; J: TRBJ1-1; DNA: TGTGCCAGCAGTTACTCGGGGAGGGGTGACACTGAAGCTTTCTTT; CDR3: CASSYSGRGDTEAFF
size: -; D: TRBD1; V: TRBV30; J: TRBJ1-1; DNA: TGTGCCTGGAGTGTTACGGGACAGGGGTTCCCTGAAGCTTTCTTT; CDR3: CAWSVTGQGFPEAFF
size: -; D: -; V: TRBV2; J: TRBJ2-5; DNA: TGTGCCAGCCGGTCTTTCGAGACCCAGTACTTC; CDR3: CASRSFETQYF
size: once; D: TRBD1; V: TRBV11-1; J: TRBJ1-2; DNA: TGTGCCAGCAGTCACAGGGGAGCGGTTGGCTACACCTTC; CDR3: CASSHRGAVGYTF
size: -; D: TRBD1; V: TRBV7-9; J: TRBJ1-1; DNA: TGTGCCAGCAGCTCGGTCGGACAGGGGGGACGGTCGACCACTGAAGCTTTCTTT; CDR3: CASSSVGQGGRSTTEAFF
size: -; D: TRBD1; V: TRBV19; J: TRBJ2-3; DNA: TGTGCCAGTCGACAGGGGGCAACAGATACGCAGTATTTT; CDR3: CASRQGATDTQYF